Below, one T cell receptor beta chain is given with its context. What it recognizes is unknown. The time point was: week 35, safety follow-up. Each vaccine dose was 300 ug of mutant IDH1 20-mer peptide, with topical imiquimod. Eight vaccinations went to patients in weeks 1, 3, 5, 7, 11, 15, 19, 23. Using immunoSEQ multiplex PCR, the repertoire was profiled, and TCRdb retains in-frame clones only, with some absent. Of tens of thousands of clones in the sample, around 84% were seen once. The data derive from a study of a mutant IDH1 vaccine in newly diagnosed glioma. About the research overall: Onset of vaccination occurred 4-6 weeks following radiotherapy alone, or with temozolomide cycles. V12 occurred at week 35 and V13 at week 47.

Trimming cost V 1 base and J 1 base, with 9 bases left between them. CDR1 is SGHRS and CDR2 is YFSETQ in the germline V gene. This CDR3 is built from 14 residues. General study points: Among top peripheral T cell clonotypes, changes seemed unrelated to pseudoprogression.

The chain employs TRBV5-1 and TRBJ2-7; D uncertain. The TCR sequence derives from a man younger than 40 with glioma. The source material was PBMCs, sampled from a glioma patient whose treatment included an IDH1 peptide vaccine. In nucleotides, the CDR3 is TGCGCCAGCAGCTTGCAACCCAGTTCCTACGAGCAGTACTTC. Translating it yields CASSLQPSSYEQYF.